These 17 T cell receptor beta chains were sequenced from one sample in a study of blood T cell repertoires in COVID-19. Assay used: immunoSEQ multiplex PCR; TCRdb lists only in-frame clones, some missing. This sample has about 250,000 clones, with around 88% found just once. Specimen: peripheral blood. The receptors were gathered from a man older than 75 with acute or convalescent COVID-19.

The CDR3 DNA is TGTGCCAGCAGCCTCAGGGGCCTGAACACTGAAGCTTTCTTT. Translated: CASSLRGLNTEAFF. V usage is TRBV7-2 and J usage is TRBJ1-1, with D possibly matching TRBD1 (6 bases). Germline loops: CDR1 SGHTA, CDR2 FQGNSA. Deletions cut 5 bases from V and 0 bases from J, with 10 bases between. The CDR3 loop spans 14 amino acids.

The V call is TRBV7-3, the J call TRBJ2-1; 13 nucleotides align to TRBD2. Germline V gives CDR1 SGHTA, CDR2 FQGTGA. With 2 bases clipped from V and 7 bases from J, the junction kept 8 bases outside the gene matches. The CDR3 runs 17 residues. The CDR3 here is CASSLFILAGGQNEQFF. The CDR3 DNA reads TGTGCCAGCAGCTTATTCATACTAGCGGGGGGGCAAAATGAGCAGTTCTTC.

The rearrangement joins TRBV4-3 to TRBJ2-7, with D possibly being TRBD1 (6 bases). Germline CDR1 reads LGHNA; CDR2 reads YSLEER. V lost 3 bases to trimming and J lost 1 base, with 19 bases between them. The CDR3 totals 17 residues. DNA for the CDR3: TGCGCCAGCAGCCACCTACAGGGTGTTGGCTTATCCTACGAGCAGTACTTC. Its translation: CASSHLQGVGLSYEQYF.

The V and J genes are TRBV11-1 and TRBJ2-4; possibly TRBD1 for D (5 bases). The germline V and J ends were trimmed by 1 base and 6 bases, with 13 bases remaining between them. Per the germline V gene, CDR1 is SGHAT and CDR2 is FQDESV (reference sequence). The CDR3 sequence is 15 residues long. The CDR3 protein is CASSLGQGFVNIQYF. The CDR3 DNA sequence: TGTGCCAGCAGCTTAGGTCAGGGTTTCGTAAACATTCAGTACTTC.

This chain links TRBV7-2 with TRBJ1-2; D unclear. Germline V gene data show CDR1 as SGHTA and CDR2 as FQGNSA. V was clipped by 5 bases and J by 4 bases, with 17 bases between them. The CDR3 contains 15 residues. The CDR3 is CASSPGSQTPYGYTF. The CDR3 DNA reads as TGTGCCAGCAGCCCCGGTAGCCAGACCCCCTATGGCTACACCTTC.

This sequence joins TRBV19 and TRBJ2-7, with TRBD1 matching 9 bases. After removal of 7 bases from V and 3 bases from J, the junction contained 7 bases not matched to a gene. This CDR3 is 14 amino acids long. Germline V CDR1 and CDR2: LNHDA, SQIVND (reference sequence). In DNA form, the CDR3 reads TGTGCCAGTAAAGTGACAGGGGGTAGCTACGAGCAGTACTTC. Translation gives CASKVTGGSYEQYF.

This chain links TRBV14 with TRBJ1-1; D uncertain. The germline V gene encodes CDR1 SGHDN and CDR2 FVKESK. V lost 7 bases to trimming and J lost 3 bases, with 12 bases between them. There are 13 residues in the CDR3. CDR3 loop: CASMRWKDTEAFF. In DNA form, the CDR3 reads TGTGCCAGCATGAGGTGGAAAGACACTGAAGCTTTCTTT.

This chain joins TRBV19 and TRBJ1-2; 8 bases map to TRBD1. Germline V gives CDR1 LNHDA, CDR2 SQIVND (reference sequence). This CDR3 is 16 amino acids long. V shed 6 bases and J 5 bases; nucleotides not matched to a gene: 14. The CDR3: CASSGSSRGRRYGYTF. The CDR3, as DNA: TGTGCCAGTAGCGGCTCAAGCAGGGGGCGCCGATATGGCTACACCTTC.

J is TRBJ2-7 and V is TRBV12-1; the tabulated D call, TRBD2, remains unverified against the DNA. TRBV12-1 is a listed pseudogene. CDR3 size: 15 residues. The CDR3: CASSLLVDWYYEQYF. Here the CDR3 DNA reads TGTGCCAGCAGCCTTCTAGTGGATTGGTACTACGAGCAGTACTTC.

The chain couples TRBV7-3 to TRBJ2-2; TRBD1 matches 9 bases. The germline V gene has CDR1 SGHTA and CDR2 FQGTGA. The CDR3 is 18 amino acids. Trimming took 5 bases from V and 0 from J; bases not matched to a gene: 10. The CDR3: CASSRLPGTGPNTGELFF. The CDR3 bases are TGTGCCAGCAGCAGACTTCCAGGGACAGGGCCGAACACCGGGGAGCTGTTTTTT.

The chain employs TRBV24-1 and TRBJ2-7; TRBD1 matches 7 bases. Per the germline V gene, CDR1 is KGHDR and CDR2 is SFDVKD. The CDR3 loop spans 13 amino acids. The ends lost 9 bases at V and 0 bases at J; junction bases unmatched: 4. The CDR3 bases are TGTGCCACCCTCGGGACAGACTCCTACGAGCAGTACTTC. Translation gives CATLGTDSYEQYF.

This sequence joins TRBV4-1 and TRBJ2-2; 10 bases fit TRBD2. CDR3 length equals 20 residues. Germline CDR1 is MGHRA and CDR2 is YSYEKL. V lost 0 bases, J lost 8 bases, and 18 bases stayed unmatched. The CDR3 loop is CASSQDRRGVASGSGGELFF. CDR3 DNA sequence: TGCGCCAGCAGCCAAGATAGGCGCGGGGTGGCTAGCGGGAGTGGTGGGGAGCTGTTTTTT.

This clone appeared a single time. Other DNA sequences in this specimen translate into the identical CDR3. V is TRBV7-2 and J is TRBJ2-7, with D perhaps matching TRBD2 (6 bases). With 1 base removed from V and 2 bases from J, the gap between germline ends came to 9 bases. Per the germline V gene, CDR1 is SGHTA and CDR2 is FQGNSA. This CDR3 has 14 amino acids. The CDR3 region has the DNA TGTGCCAGCAGCTTAGGTGGAGGGACCTACGAGCAGTACTTC. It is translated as CASSLGGGTYEQYF.

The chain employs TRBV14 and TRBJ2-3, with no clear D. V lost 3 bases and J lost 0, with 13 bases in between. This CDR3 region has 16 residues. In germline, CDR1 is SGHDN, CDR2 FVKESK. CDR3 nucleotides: TGTGCCAGCAGCCATTATCGACACCCTAGCACAGATACGCAGTATTTT. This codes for CASSHYRHPSTDTQYF. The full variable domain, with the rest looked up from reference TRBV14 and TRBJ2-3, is EAGVTQFPSHSVIEKGQTVTLRCDPISGHDNLYWYRRVMGKEIKFLLHFVKESKQDESGMPNNRFLAERTGGTYSTLKVQPAELEDSGVYFCASSHYRHPSTDTQYFGPGTRLTVL.

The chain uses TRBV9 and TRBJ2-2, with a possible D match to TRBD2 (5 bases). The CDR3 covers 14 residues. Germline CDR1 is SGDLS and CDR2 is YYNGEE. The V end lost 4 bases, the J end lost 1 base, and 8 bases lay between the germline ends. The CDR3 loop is CASSSGLNTGELFF. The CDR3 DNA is TGTGCCAGCAGCTCGGGGTTGAACACCGGGGAGCTGTTTTTT.

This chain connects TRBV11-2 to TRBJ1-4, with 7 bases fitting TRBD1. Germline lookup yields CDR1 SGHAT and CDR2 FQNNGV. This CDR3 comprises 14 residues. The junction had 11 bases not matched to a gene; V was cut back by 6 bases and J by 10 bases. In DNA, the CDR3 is TGTGCCAGCAGTCATGACAGGGACTTTGGAAAACTGTTTTTT. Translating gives CASSHDRDFGKLFF.

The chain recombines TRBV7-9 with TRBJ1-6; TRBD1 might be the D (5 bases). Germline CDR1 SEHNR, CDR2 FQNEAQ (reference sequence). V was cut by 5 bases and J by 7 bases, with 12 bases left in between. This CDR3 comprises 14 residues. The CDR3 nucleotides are TGTGCCAGCAGCCCCGACAGAGTGAATTCACCCCTCCACTTT. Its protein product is CASSPDRVNSPLHF.